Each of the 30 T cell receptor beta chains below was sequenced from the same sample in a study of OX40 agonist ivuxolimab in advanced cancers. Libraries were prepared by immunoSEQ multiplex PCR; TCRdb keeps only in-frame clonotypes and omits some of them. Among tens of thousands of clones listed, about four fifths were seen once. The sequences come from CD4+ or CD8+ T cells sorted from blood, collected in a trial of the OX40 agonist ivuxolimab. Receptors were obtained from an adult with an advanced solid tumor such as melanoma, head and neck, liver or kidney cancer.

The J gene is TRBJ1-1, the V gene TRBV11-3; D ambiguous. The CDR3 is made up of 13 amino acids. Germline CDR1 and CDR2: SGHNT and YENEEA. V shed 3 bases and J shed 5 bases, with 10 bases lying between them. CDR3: CASSLRSGTEAFF. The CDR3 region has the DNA TGTGCCAGCAGCTTGAGGTCTGGGACTGAAGCTTTCTTT.

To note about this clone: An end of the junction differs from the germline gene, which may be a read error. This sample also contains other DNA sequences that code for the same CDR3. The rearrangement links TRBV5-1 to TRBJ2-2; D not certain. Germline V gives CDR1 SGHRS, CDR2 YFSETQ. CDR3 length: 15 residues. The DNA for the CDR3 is TGTGCCAGCAGCTGGGTGGAGTCGGTGACCGGGGAGCTGTTTTTT. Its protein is CASSWVESVTGELFF.

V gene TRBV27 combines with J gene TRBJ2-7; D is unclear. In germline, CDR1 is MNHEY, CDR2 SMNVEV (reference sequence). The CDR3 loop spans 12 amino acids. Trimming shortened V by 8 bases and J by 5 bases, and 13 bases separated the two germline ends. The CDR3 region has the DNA TGTGCCAGCGCCCCGATCGGGCACGAGCAGTACTTC. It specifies CASAPIGHEQYF.

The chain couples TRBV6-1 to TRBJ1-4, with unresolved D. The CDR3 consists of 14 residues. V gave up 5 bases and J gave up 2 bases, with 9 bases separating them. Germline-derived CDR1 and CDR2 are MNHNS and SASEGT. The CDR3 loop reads CASSPDPTNEKLFF. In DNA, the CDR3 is TGTGCCAGCAGTCCGGACCCTACTAATGAAAAACTGTTTTTT.

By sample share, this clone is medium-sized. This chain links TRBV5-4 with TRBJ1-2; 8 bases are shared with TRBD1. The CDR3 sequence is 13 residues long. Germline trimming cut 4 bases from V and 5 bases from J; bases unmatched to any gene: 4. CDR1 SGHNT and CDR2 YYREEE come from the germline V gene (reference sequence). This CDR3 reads CASSQGAQYGYTF. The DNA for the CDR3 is TGTGCCAGCAGCCAGGGGGCGCAATATGGCTACACCTTC.

Here the CDR3 reads CASSLTGLYGYTF. As DNA, the CDR3 is TGCGCCAGCAGCTTGACAGGACTCTATGGCTACACCTTC. The chain recombines TRBV5-1 with TRBJ1-2; tentative D call: TRBD1 (5 bases). Trimming removed 1 base from V and 4 bases from J, with 8 bases in between. CDR1 is SGHRS, CDR2 YFSETQ, per germline. This CDR3 contains 13 residues.

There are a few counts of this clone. In DNA form, the CDR3 reads TGTGCCAGCTCTTCCGGGACAGGGGGAACCGGGGAGCTGTTTTTT. As protein: CASSSGTGGTGELFF. This rearrangement joins TRBV18 to TRBJ2-2; 11 positions match TRBD1. CDR1 is KGHSH and CDR2 is LQKENI in the germline V gene. The CDR3 is 15 residues long. The V and J ends lost 6 bases and 5 bases, in that order; junction bases with no gene match: 5.

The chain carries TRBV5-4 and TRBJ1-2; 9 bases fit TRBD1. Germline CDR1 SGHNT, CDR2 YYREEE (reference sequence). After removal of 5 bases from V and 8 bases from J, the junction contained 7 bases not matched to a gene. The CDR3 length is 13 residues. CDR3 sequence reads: CASSYNRGHGYTF. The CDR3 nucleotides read TGTGCCAGCAGTTATAACAGGGGGCACGGCTACACCTTC.

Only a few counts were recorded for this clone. CDR3 sequence (DNA): TGTGCCAGCAAACGCGGGACAAACACCTACAATGAGCAGTTCTTC. Residues: CASKRGTNTYNEQFF. The chain employs TRBV6-5 and TRBJ2-1; D might be TRBD1 or TRBD2, each matching 6 bases. Trimming removed 7 bases at V and 2 bases at J, with 15 bases between. Germline V gives CDR1 MNHEY, CDR2 SVGAGI. This CDR3 has 15 amino acids.

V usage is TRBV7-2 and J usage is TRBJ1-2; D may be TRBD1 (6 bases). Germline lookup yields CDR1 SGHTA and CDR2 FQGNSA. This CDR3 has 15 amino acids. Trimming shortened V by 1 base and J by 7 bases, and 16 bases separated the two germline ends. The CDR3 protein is CASSLGFWDNGGYTF. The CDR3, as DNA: TGTGCCAGCAGCTTAGGTTTTTGGGACAACGGTGGCTACACCTTC.

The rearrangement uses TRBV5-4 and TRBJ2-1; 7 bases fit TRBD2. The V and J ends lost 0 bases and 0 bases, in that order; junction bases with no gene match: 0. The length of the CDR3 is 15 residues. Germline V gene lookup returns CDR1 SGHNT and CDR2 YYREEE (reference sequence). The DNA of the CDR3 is TGTGCCAGCAGCTTGGAGCGGGGCTCCTACAATGAGCAGTTCTTC. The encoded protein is CASSLERGSYNEQFF.

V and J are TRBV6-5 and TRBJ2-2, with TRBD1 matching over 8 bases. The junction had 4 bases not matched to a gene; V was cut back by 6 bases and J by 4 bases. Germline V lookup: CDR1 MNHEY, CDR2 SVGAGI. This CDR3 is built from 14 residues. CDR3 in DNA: TGTGCCAGCAGAGGACAGGGTGGCACCGGGGAGCTGTTTTTT. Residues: CASRGQGGTGELFF.

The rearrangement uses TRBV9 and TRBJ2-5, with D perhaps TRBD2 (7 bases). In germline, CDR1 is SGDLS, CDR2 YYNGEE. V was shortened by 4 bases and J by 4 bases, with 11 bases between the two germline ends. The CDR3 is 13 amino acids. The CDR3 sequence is CASSPGGRETQYF. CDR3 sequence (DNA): TGTGCCAGCAGCCCCGGGGGGCGAGAGACCCAGTACTTC.

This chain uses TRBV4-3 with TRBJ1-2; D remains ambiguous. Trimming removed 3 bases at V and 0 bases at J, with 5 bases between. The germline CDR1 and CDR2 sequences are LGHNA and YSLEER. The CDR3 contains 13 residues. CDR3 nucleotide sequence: TGCGCCAGCAGCCAGGGAGCTAACTATGGCTACACCTTC. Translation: CASSQGANYGYTF.

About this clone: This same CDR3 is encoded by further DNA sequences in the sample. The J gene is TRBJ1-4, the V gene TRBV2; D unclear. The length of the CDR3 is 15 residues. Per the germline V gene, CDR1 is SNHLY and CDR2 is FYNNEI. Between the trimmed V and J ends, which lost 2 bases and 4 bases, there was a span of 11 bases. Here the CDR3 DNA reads TGTGCCAGCAGTGAAAGCGGGCTATTTAATGAAAAACTGTTTTTT. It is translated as CASSESGLFNEKLFF.

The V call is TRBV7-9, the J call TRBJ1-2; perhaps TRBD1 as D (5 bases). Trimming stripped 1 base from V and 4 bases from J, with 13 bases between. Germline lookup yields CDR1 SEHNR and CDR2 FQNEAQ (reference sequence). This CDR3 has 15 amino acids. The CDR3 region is CASSLEGGGTYGYTF. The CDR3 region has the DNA TGTGCCAGCAGCTTAGAGGGCGGGGGGACCTATGGCTACACCTTC. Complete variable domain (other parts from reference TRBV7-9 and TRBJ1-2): DTGVSQNPRHKITKRGQNVTFRCDPISEHNRLYWYRQTLGQGPEFLTYFQNEAQLEKSRLLSDRFSAERPKGSFSTLEIQRTEQGDSAMYLCASSLEGGGTYGYTFGSGTRLTVV.

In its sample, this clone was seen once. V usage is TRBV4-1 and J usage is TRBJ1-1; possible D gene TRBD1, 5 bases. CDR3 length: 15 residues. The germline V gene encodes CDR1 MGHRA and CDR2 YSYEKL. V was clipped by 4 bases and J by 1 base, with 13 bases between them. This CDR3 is CASSRGTIQNTEAFF. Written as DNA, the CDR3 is TGCGCCAGCAGCCGAGGGACTATCCAGAACACTGAAGCTTTCTTT.

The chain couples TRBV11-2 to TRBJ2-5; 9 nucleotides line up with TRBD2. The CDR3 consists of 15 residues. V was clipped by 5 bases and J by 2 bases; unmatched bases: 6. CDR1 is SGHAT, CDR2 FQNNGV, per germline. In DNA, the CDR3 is TGTGCCAGCAGCCAAGCGGGGGGCGGTCAAGAGACCCAGTACTTC. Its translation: CASSQAGGGQETQYF.

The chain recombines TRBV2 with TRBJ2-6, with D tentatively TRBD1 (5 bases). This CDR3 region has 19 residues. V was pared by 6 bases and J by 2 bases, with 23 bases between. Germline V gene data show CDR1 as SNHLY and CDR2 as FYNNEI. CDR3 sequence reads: CASRVPLQEVGTGANVLTF. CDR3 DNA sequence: TGTGCCAGCAGGGTACCCCTACAGGAAGTGGGAACTGGGGCCAACGTCCTGACTTTC. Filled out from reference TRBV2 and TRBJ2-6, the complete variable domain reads EPEVTQTPSHQVTQMGQEVILRCVPISNHLYFYWYRQILGQKVEFLVSFYNNEISEKSEIFDDQFSVERPDGSNFTLKIRSTKLEDSAMYFCASRVPLQEVGTGANVLTFGAGSRLTVL.

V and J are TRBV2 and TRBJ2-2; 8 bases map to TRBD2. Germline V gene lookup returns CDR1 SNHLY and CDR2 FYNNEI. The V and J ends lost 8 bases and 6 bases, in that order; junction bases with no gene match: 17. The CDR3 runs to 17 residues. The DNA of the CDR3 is TGTGCCAGCCACAGAGATCCGGGGGGGCTGGAGGCCGGGGAGCTGTTTTTT. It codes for CASHRDPGGLEAGELFF. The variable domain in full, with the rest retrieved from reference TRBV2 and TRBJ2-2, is EPEVTQTPSHQVTQMGQEVILRCVPISNHLYFYWYRQILGQKVEFLVSFYNNEISEKSEIFDDQFSVERPDGSNFTLKIRSTKLEDSAMYFCASHRDPGGLEAGELFFGEGSRLTVL.

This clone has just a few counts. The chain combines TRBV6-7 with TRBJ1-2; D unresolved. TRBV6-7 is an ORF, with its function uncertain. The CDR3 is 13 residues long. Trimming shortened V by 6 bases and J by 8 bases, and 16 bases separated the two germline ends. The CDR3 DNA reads TGTGCCAGCAGAACTGGCCTTCCCGGAGGCTACACCTTC. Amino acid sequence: CASRTGLPGGYTF.

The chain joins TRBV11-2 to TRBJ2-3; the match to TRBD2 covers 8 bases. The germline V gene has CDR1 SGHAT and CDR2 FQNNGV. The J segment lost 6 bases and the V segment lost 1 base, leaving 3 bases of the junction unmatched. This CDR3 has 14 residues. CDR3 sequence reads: CASSLGLATDTQYF. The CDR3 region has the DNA TGTGCCAGCAGCTTAGGACTAGCGACCGATACGCAGTATTTT.

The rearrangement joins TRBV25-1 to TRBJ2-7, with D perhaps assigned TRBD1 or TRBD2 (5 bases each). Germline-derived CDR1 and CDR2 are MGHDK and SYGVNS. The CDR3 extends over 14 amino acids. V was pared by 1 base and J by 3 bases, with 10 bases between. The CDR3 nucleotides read TGTGCCAGCAGTGAATTAGGGGACCGCTACGAGCAGTACTTC. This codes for CASSELGDRYEQYF.

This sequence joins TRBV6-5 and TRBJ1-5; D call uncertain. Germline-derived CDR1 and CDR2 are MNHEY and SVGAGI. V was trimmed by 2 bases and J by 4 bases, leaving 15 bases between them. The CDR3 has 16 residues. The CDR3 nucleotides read TGTGCCAGCAGTTACAAGGCCGCTGGGCTTAATCAGCCCCAGCATTTT. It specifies CASSYKAAGLNQPQHF.

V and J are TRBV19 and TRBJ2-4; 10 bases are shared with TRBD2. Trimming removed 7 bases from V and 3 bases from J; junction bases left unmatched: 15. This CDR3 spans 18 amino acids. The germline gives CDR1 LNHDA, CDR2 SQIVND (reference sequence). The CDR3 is CASTLGAGGRRVKNIQYF. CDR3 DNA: TGTGCCAGTACCCTAGGAGCGGGGGGGCGTCGGGTCAAAAACATTCAGTACTTC.

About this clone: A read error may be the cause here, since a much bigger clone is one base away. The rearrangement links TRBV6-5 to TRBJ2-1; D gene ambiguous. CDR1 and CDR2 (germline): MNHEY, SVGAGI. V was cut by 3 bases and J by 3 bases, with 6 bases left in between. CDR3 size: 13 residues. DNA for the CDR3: TGTGCCAGCAGTTATGACAACTACAATGAGCAGTTCTTC. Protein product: CASSYDNYNEQFF.

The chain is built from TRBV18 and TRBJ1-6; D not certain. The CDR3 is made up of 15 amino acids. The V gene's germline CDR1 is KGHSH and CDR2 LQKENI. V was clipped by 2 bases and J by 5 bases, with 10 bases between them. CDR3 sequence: CASSPSVNNNSPLHF. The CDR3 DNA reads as TGTGCCAGCTCACCATCGGTGAACAATAATTCACCCCTCCACTTT.

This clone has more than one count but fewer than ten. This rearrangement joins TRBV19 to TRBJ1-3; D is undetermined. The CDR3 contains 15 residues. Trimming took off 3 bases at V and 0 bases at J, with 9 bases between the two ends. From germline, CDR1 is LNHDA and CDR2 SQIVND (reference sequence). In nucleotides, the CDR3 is TGTGCCAGTAGTATTGGACCGTTCTCTGGAAACACCATATATTTT. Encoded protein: CASSIGPFSGNTIYF.

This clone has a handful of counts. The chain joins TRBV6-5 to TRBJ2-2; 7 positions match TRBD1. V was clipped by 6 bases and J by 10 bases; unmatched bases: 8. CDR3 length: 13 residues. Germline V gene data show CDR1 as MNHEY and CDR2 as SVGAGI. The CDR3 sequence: CASSRDSRMELFF. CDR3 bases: TGTGCCAGCAGCCGGGACAGCCGTATGGAGCTGTTTTTT.

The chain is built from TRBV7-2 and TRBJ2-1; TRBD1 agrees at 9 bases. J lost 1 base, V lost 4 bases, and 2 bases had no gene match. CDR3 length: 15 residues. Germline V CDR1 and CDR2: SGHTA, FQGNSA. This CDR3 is CASSWTGDSYNEQFF. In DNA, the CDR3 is TGTGCCAGCAGCTGGACAGGGGATTCCTACAATGAGCAGTTCTTC.